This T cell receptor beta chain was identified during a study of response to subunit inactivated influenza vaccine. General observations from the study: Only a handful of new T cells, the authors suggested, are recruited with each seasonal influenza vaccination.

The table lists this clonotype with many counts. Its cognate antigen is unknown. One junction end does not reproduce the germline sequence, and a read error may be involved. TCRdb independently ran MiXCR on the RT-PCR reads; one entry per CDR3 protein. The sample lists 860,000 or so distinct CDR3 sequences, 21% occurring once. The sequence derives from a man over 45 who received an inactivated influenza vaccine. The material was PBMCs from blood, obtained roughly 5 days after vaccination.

The CDR3 sequence: CASSPARDRHTSMDF. The CDR3 nucleotides are TGTGCCAGCAGCCCTGCCCGGGACCGACATACGAGCATGGACTTC. The chain couples TRBV7-2 to TRBJ2-7; D is possibly TRBD1 or TRBD2 (5 bases each). This CDR3 has 15 amino acids. Germline loops: CDR1 SGHTA, CDR2 FQGNSA.